This TCR beta chain was profiled in a study of B cell selection in AIRE deficiency. The CDR3 sequence is 16 residues long. The J segment lost 4 bases and the V segment lost 8 bases, leaving 13 bases of the junction unmatched. Germline assignment: CDR1 KGHSY and CDR2 FQNENV. This clone was found once. The antigen remains undetermined. Under the authors' procedure: Conventional T cell pools: approximately 1x10^5 distinct patient, some 1.3x10^5 donor TCRbeta sequences. Here immunoSEQ multiplex PCR was the method, and the copy in TCRdb shows in-frame clones only, minus some. That table supplies the V and J calls and clone size; D and trimming were determined from the DNA. The table includes some 25,000 clones, about 95% detected once. The study, taken as a whole, reports: Only approximately 10% of 3,500 to 4,500 shared Treg sequences were patient-specific; 30% to 40% healthy-specific.

The sorted conventional CD4 T cells were gated as CD4+CD127+. The chain is built from TRBV16 and TRBJ2-1; 8 bases match TRBD2. The sequenced material came from CD4+CD127+ conventional T cells sorted from PBMCs. The TCR was taken from a human donor in good health. CDR3 sequence reads: CASRSVGRGVYNEQFF. CDR3 sequence (DNA): TGTGCCAGCCGCTCCGTCGGGCGGGGGGTTTACAATGAGCAGTTCTTC.